These 9 T cell receptor beta chains were sequenced from one sample in a study of OX40 agonist ivuxolimab in advanced cancers. Produced via immunoSEQ multiplex PCR; TCRdb's table is partial and in-frame only. The sample includes about 71,000 clones, approximately 91% of them seen just once. Material: CD4+ or CD8+ T cells sorted from blood, obtained in a trial of the OX40 agonist ivuxolimab. The receptors were gathered from an adult with an advanced solid tumor such as melanoma, head and neck, liver or kidney cancer.

The chain couples TRBV7-2 to TRBJ2-3; TRBD2 matches at 9 bases. This CDR3 contains 13 residues. CDR1 is SGHTA, CDR2 FQGNSA, per germline. The V segment lost 5 bases and the J segment 8 bases; nucleotides outside the gene matches: 5. This CDR3 is CASSPLAGSTQYF. CDR3 nucleotide sequence: TGTGCCAGCAGCCCCCTAGCGGGAAGTACGCAGTATTTT.

This chain links TRBV7-2 with TRBJ2-7, with 9 bases aligning to TRBD2. The CDR3 runs to 18 residues. CDR1 and CDR2 from the germline V gene are SGHTA and FQGNSA. Trimming at V came to 4 bases and at J to 6 bases, leaving 19 bases not matched to a gene. The CDR3 DNA follows: TGTGCCAGCAGCTCAATGGCGGGAGGGCCGAACTCGGTTTCCGAGCAGTACTTC. It encodes CASSSMAGGPNSVSEQYF.

The rearrangement joins TRBV27 to TRBJ2-5; possibly TRBD1 for D (6 bases). This CDR3 comprises 15 residues. The germline CDR1 and CDR2 sequences are MNHEY and SMNVEV (reference sequence). Trimming took 6 bases from V and 5 from J, leaving 19 bases between them. In DNA, the CDR3 is TGTGCCAGCAGCCTCACAGGGAACGTGGGTGAGACCCAGTACTTC. Translation gives CASSLTGNVGETQYF.

The rearrangement uses TRBV4-3 and TRBJ1-1; D is uncertain. The CDR3 sequence is 14 residues long. The germline V gene encodes CDR1 LGHNA and CDR2 YSLEER. V was clipped by 2 bases and J by 3 bases, with 10 bases between them. The CDR3 DNA reads TGCGCCAGCAGCCAACTGGGGATCGACACTGAAGCTTTCTTT. Encoded protein: CASSQLGIDTEAFF.

The CDR3 region has the DNA TGTGCCAGCAGCGTAGATGGGGTCACTGAAGCTTTCTTT. Protein sequence: CASSVDGVTEAFF. The chain has TRBV9 and TRBJ1-1; D uncertain. Germline values: CDR1 SGDLS, CDR2 YYNGEE. This CDR3 has 13 residues. The V end was cut by 0 bases, the J end by 4 bases, with 7 bases between.

CDR3 loop: CASSDTNYEQYF. As DNA, the CDR3 is TGTGCCAGTAGTGACACTAACTACGAGCAGTACTTC. The V and J genes are TRBV19 and TRBJ2-7; D call uncertain. There are 12 residues in the CDR3. Trimming took off 5 bases at V and 3 bases at J, with 8 bases between the two ends. Germline-derived CDR1 and CDR2 are LNHDA and SQIVND (reference sequence). Based on the CDR3 plus reference TRBV19 and TRBJ2-7, the full variable domain is DGGITQSPKYLFRKEGQNVTLSCEQNLNHDAMYWYRQDPGQGLRLIYYSQIVNDFQKGDIAEGYSVSREKKESFPLTVTSAQKNPTAFYLCASSDTNYEQYFGPGTRLTVT.

The gene calls are TRBV2 and TRBJ2-3, with TRBD1 identical over 7 bases. The CDR3 is 16 residues long. The germline V gene encodes CDR1 SNHLY and CDR2 FYNNEI. J was trimmed by 0 bases and V by 6 bases; bases with no gene match: 9. CDR3 in DNA: TGTGCCAGCAGAACACCCGGGACAGCTAGCACAGATACGCAGTATTTT. This sequence encodes CASRTPGTASTDTQYF. The whole variable domain, remainder taken from reference TRBV2 and TRBJ2-3, is EPEVTQTPSHQVTQMGQEVILRCVPISNHLYFYWYRQILGQKVEFLVSFYNNEISEKSEIFDDQFSVERPDGSNFTLKIRSTKLEDSAMYFCASRTPGTASTDTQYFGPGTRLTVL.

The chain has TRBV6-6 and TRBJ2-3; 7 bases are shared with TRBD2. V shed 8 bases, J shed 3 bases, and the junction held 8 bases outside the gene matches. CDR3 length equals 14 residues. The V gene's germline CDR1 is MNHNY and CDR2 SVGAGI (reference sequence). The CDR3 loop is CASGLAGVTDTQYF. Written as DNA, the CDR3 is TGTGCCAGCGGTTTAGCGGGCGTAACAGATACGCAGTATTTT.

This clone was detected only once. The rearrangement links TRBV9 to TRBJ2-7, with D unresolved. Trimming shortened V by 0 bases and J by 1 base, and 5 bases separated the two germline ends. The germline gives CDR1 SGDLS, CDR2 YYNGEE. CDR3 size: 13 residues. The CDR3 sequence: CASSVEPSYEQYF. CDR3 in DNA: TGTGCCAGCAGCGTAGAACCTTCCTACGAGCAGTACTTC.